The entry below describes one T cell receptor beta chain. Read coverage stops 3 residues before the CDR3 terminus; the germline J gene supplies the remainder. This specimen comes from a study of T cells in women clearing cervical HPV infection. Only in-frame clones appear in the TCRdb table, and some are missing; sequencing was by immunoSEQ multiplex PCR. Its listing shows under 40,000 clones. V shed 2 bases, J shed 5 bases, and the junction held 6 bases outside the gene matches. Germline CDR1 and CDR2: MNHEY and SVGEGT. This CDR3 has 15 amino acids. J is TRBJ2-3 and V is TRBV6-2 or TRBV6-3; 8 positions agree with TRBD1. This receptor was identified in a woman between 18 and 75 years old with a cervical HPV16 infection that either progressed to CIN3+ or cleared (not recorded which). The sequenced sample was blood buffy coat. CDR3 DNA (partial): TGTGCCAGCAGTTACGACGGACAGGGAAGAGATACG. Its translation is CASSYDGQGRDT. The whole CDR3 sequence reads CASSYDGQGRDTQYF.